What follows are 13 T cell receptor beta chains derived from one specimen sequenced in a study of OX40 agonist ivuxolimab in advanced cancers. Assay: immunoSEQ multiplex PCR; the TCRdb copy retains only in-frame clones and omits some. The data hold roughly 64,000 clones, with 87% observed a single time. The specimen comprised CD4+ or CD8+ T cells sorted from blood, sampled in a trial of the OX40 agonist ivuxolimab. The receptors originated from an adult with an advanced solid tumor such as melanoma, head and neck, liver or kidney cancer.

This chain links TRBV7-9 with TRBJ2-1; 10 bases map to TRBD2. CDR1 SEHNR and CDR2 FQNEAQ come from the germline V gene (reference sequence). There are 18 residues in the CDR3. The trim removed 5 bases at V and 3 bases at J, leaving 13 bases unmatched. The CDR3 coding sequence is TGTGCCAGCAGCCCACGGGGTGGAGCGGGAGGGTTCTACAATGAGCAGTTCTTC. It encodes CASSPRGGAGGFYNEQFF. Supplemented by reference TRBV7-9 and TRBJ2-1, the full variable domain reads DTGVSQNPRHKITKRGQNVTFRCDPISEHNRLYWYRQTLGQGPEFLTYFQNEAQLEKSRLLSDRFSAERPKGSFSTLEIQRTEQGDSAMYLCASSPRGGAGGFYNEQFFGPGTRLTVL.

This clone has only one observation. The gene calls are TRBV29-1 and TRBJ2-1; perhaps D is TRBD1 or TRBD2 (6 bases each). CDR3 size: 13 residues. The V gene lost 6 bases and the J gene lost 9 bases, with 18 bases spanning the gap. The V gene's germline CDR1 is SQVTM and CDR2 ANQGSEA. Here the CDR3 reads CSVGAGGGIEQFF. CDR3 nucleotide sequence: TGCAGCGTGGGGGCAGGAGGGGGAATTGAGCAGTTCTTC.

The chain links TRBV5-5 to TRBJ1-4; D is uncertain. The CDR3 runs 15 residues. V was clipped by 2 bases and J by 3 bases, with 11 bases between them. Per germline, CDR1 SGHKS and CDR2 YYEKEE (reference sequence). The CDR3 spells CASSLSGRANEKLFF. The CDR3 DNA reads TGTGCCAGCAGCTTATCGGGAAGGGCTAATGAAAAACTGTTTTTT.

This clone was observed a handful of times. V gene TRBV7-3 combines with J gene TRBJ1-1; D call uncertain. V lost 2 bases and J 5 bases, leaving 9 bases between the germline ends. Germline values: CDR1 SGHTA, CDR2 FQGTGA. CDR3 length: 13 amino acids. The CDR3 DNA reads as TGTGCCAGCAGCTTATCTGGGAGTACTGAAGCTTTCTTT. Its translation: CASSLSGSTEAFF.

V gene TRBV10-3 combines with J gene TRBJ2-3; tentative D call: TRBD2 (5 bases). The CDR3 spans 15 residues. The V and J ends lost 2 bases and 1 base respectively, with 10 bases between them. Per the germline V gene, CDR1 is ENHRY and CDR2 is SYGVKD. Here the CDR3 reads CAISEAAAGTDTQYF. Written as DNA, the CDR3 is TGTGCCATCAGTGAGGCAGCAGCGGGCACAGATACGCAGTATTTT.

The gene calls are TRBV12-5 and TRBJ1-1; 9 bases are a match to TRBD1. With V trimmed by 4 bases and J by 0 bases, 3 bases remained unmatched. Germline CDR1 LGHNT, CDR2 FRNRAP. CDR3 size: 15 residues. The DNA of the CDR3 is TGTGCTAGTGGTTCCGGGACAGGGATGAACACTGAAGCTTTCTTT. Its translation is CASGSGTGMNTEAFF.

J is TRBJ1-5 and V is TRBV7-2; 7 bases are shared with TRBD1. Germline CDR1 SGHTA, CDR2 FQGNSA. J gave up 0 bases and V 5 bases, and 4 bases lay outside the gene matches. This CDR3 spans 15 amino acids. CDR3 residues: CASSVGTDSNQPQHF. CDR3 bases: TGTGCCAGCAGCGTAGGGACAGATAGCAATCAGCCCCAGCATTTT.

This clone was counted a single time. The CDR3 DNA reads as TGTGCCAGCAGCCCCGACCGTTACGAGCAGTACTTC. It encodes CASSPDRYEQYF. This sequence joins TRBV11-1 and TRBJ2-7; D is undetermined. Trimming removed 5 bases at V and 4 bases at J, with 9 bases between. Per germline, CDR1 SGHAT and CDR2 FQDESV (reference sequence). CDR3 length: 12 residues.

The chain has TRBV6-5 and TRBJ2-7; D possibly corresponds to TRBD1 (7 bases). Germline-derived CDR1 and CDR2 are MNHEY and SVGAGI. Trimming pared 7 bases from V and 0 bases from J, leaving 13 bases between. The CDR3 runs 14 residues. Written as DNA, the CDR3 is TGTGCCAGCACCGCGGGACAGAGCTCCTACGAGCAGTACTTC. Translated, it gives CASTAGQSSYEQYF.

This chain uses TRBV10-1 with TRBJ2-3, with D unclear. Germline V gene lookup returns CDR1 WNHNN and CDR2 SYGVQD (reference sequence). V was pared by 8 bases and J by 2 bases, with 11 bases between. This CDR3 region has 13 residues. CDR3 DNA: TGCGCCAGCCGAGGCAGCAACACAGATACGCAGTATTTT. It is translated as CASRGSNTDTQYF.

Concerning this clone itself: The same CDR3 is also encoded by other DNA sequences in this sample. The J gene is TRBJ1-5, the V gene TRBV2; tentative D call: TRBD1 (5 bases). CDR3 length equals 14 residues. Looked up from germline, CDR1 is SNHLY and CDR2 is FYNNEI. V lost 2 bases, J lost 2 bases, and 7 bases lay in between. CDR3 sequence reads: CASSERGGNQPQHF. The DNA of the CDR3 is TGTGCCAGCAGTGAACGAGGGGGCAATCAGCCCCAGCATTTT.

CDR3 DNA: TGTGCCAGTAGTCTAACCGGGACTAGCGGGACAGATACGCAGTATTTT. Its protein is CASSLTGTSGTDTQYF. The chain employs TRBV19 and TRBJ2-3, with TRBD2 matching over 12 bases. Germline V CDR1 and CDR2: LNHDA, SQIVND (reference sequence). This CDR3 contains 16 residues. V dropped 5 bases and J dropped 3; count of bases not matched to a gene: 6.

The rearrangement joins TRBV18 to TRBJ2-5; tentative D call: TRBD2 (5 bases). This CDR3 contains 14 residues. V lost 0 bases, J lost 4 bases, and 9 bases lay in between. The germline CDR1 and CDR2 sequences are KGHSH and LQKENI. This CDR3 is CASSPPGRRETQYF. DNA of the CDR3: TGTGCCAGCTCACCACCAGGGAGAAGAGAGACCCAGTACTTC. The full variable domain, completed using reference TRBV18 and TRBJ2-5, is NAGVMQNPRHLVRRRGQEARLRCSPMKGHSHVYWYRQLPEEGLKFMVYLQKENIIDESGMPKERFSAEFPKEGPSILRIQQVVRGDSAAYFCASSPPGRRETQYFGPGTRLLVL.